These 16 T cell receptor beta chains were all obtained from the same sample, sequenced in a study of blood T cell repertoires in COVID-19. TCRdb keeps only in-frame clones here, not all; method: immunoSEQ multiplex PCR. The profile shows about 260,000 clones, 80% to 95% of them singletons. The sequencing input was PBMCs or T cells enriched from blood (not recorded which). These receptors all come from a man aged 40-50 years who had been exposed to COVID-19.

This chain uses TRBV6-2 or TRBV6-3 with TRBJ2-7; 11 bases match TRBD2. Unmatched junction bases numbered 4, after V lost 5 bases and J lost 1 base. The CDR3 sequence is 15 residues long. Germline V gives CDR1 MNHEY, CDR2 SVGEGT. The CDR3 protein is CASSTLAGGSYEQYF. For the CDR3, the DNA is TGTGCCAGCAGTACATTAGCGGGAGGGTCCTACGAGCAGTACTTC.

CDR3 in DNA: TGTGCCAGTACGAACTCGGAGTATAATTCACCCCTCCACTTT. Translation: CASTNSEYNSPLHF. This sequence joins TRBV19 and TRBJ1-6; no firm D call. The germline V gene encodes CDR1 LNHDA and CDR2 SQIVND (reference sequence). The V end was cut by 7 bases, the J end by 4 bases, with 11 bases between. CDR3 length: 14 amino acids. Using reference TRBV19 and TRBJ1-6 for the parts outside the CDR3, the full variable domain is DGGITQSPKYLFRKEGQNVTLSCEQNLNHDAMYWYRQDPGQGLRLIYYSQIVNDFQKGDIAEGYSVSREKKESFPLTVTSAQKNPTAFYLCASTNSEYNSPLHFGNGTRLTVT.

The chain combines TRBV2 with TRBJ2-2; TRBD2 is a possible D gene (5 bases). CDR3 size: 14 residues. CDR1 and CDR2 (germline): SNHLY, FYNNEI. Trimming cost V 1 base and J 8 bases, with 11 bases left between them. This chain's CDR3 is CASSEGAQRGELFF. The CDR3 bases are TGTGCCAGCAGTGAAGGGGCCCAGCGGGGGGAGCTGTTTTTT.

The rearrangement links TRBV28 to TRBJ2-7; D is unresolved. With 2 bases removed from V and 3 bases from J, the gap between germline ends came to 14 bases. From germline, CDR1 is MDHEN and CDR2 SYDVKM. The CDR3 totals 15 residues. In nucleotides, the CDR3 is TGTGCCAGCAGTTTAGTTTTTGCAGGATACTACGAGCAGTACTTC. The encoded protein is CASSLVFAGYYEQYF.

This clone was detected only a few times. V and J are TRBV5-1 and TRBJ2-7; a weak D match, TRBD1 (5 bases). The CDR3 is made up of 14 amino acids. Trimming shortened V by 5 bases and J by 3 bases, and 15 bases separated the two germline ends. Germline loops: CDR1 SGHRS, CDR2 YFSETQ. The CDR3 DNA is TGCGCCAGCAGGACAGCTACCTCAAACTACGAGCAGTACTTC. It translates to CASRTATSNYEQYF.

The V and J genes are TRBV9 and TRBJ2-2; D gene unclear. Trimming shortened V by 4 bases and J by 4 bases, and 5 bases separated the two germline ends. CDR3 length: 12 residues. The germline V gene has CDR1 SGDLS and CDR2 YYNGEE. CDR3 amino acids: CASSPLTGELFF. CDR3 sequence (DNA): TGTGCCAGCAGCCCCCTCACCGGGGAGCTGTTTTTT.

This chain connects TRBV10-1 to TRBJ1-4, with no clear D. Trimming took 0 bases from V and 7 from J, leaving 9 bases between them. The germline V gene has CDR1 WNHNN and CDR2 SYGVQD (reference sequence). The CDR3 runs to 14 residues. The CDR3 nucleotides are TGCGCCAGCAGTGAGTCGTTGGCGGGTGAAAAACTGTTTTTT. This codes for CASSESLAGEKLFF.

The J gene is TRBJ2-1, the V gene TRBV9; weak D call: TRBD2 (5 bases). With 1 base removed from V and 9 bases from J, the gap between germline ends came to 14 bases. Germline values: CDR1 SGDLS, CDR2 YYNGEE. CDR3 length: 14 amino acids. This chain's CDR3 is CASSVSASPTEQFF. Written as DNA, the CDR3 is TGTGCCAGCAGCGTAAGTGCTAGCCCAACTGAGCAGTTCTTC.

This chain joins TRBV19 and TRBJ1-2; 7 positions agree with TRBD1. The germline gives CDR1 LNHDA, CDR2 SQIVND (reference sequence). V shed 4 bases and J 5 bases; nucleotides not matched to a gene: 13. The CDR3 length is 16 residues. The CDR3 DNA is TGTGCCAGTAGTAACGACAGGGCCCAGGGTAGTTATGGCTACACCTTC. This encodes CASSNDRAQGSYGYTF.

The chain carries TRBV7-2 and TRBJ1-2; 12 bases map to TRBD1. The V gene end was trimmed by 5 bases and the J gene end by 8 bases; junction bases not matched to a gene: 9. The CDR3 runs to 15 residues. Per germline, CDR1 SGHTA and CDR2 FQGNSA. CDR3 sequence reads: CASSVLRDRGHGYTF. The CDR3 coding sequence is TGTGCCAGCAGCGTATTAAGGGACAGGGGGCACGGCTACACCTTC.

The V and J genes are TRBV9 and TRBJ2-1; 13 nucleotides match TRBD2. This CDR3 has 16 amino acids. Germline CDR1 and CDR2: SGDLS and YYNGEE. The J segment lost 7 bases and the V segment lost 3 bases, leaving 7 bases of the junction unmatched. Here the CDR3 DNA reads TGTGCCAGCAGCGGAAGGACTAGCGGGAGTCGAAATGAGCAGTTCTTC. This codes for CASSGRTSGSRNEQFF.

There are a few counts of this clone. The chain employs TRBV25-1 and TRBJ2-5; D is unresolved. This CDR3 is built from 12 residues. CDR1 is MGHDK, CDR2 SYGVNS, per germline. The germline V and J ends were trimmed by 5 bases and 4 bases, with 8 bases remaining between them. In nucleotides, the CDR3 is TGTGCCAGCAGTACTTTCGGAGAGACCCAGTACTTC. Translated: CASSTFGETQYF.

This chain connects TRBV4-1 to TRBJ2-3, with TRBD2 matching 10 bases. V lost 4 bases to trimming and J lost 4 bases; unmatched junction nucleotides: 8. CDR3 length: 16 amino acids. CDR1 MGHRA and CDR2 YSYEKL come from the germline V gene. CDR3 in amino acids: CASSPLESGRADTQYF. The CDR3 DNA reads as TGCGCCAGCAGCCCTCTTGAGAGCGGGAGGGCAGATACGCAGTATTTT.

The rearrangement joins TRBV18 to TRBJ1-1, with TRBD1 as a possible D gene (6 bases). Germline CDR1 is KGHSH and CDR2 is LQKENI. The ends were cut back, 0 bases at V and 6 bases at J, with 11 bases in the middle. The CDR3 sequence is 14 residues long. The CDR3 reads CASSPPARTAEAFF. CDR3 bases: TGTGCCAGCTCACCACCGGCCCGGACAGCTGAAGCTTTCTTT.

CDR3 amino acids: CASSIGGTGNSPLHF. For the CDR3, the DNA is TGTGCCAGTAGTATAGGAGGGACAGGGAATTCACCCCTCCACTTT. The rearrangement links TRBV19 to TRBJ1-6, with 9 nucleotides matching TRBD1. V gave up 1 base and J gave up 7 bases; unmatched junction bases: 2. CDR1 is LNHDA and CDR2 is SQIVND in the germline V gene (reference sequence). The CDR3 extends over 15 amino acids.

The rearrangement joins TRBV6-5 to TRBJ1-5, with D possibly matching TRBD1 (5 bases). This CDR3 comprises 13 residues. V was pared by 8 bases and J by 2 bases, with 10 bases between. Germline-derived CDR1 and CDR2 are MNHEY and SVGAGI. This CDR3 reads CASSIRGNQPQHF. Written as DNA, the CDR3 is TGTGCCAGCTCGATCAGGGGCAATCAGCCCCAGCATTTT.